This T cell receptor (beta chain) was captured by sequencing in a study of T cells in Graves' hyperthyroidism and ophthalmopathy. Study-level findings and limits: A model of 13 V-J features distinguished ophthalmopathy from stable hyperthyroidism.

Comments on this clonotype: Its target is unknown.

Amplification targeted TCR beta CDR3 regions from RNA transcripts. The TCR CDR3 first-round RT-PCR relied on the HTBI primer set. TCRdb redid the calling of the multiplex PCR reads with MiXCR, one entry per CDR3 protein. The sample yields fewer than 40,000 distinct CDR3 sequences, 40% to 65% seen once. Trimming cost V 1 base and J 7 bases, with 18 bases left between them. This CDR3 is 15 amino acids long. The germline CDR1 and CDR2 sequences are SGHRS and YFSETQ. The sequenced sample consisted of blood. The source is a man between 35 and 55 years old with Graves' ophthalmopathy. The chain recombines TRBV5-1 with TRBJ2-7; tentatively, D is TRBD1 (7 bases). The CDR3 region has the DNA TGCGCCAGCAGCTTGTGGGGGGACAGATGGAGGGAGCAGTACTTC. Translated: CASSLWGDRWREQYF.